The entry below describes one T cell receptor beta chain. The antigen remains unidentified. The junction differs from germline at one of its ends, possibly a read error. Germline V gene data show CDR1 as SSHAT and CDR2 as FNYEAQ (reference sequence). The CDR3 is 13 amino acids. This record comes from a study of ipilimumab plus nivolumab after autologous stem cell transplantation. Notes on the study in general: The authors say TCR, Treg and microbiome findings warrant further study.

This table comes from immunoSEQ multiplex PCR, and its TCRdb copy is limited to in-frame clones, with some not included. The sample gives some 14,000 clones, 65% to 75% of which show up once; roughly 10% is in the top ten. Patients got ipilimumab 1 mg/kg beginning 14 to 28 days post-transplant. The chain has TRBV7-7 and TRBJ1-3; D uncertain. The sequences come from PBMCs, collected in a trial of ipilimumab plus nivolumab as post-transplant consolidation. The receptor was derived from a male donor with primary mediastinal lymphoma. The DNA for the CDR3 is TGTGCTAGCAGCTCTGGAGCAGGAAACACCATATATTTT. It translates to CASSSGAGNTIYF.